The sequence of this TCR beta chain was determined in a study of long-term antiretroviral therapy in people with HIV. Sequencing relied on immunoSEQ assay v3.0, run at survey level. Only in-frame clones appear in the TCRdb table, and some are missing; sequencing was by immunoSEQ multiplex PCR. The table lists thousands of clones, roughly 80% of them singletons. V shed 4 bases and J shed 8 bases, with 8 bases lying between them. The CDR3 is made up of 12 amino acids. Germline loops: CDR1 MGHRA, CDR2 YSYEKL. This clone came up once. The sequenced sample was unsorted PBMCs, obtained 0.5 years before starting antiretroviral therapy. The receptor was isolated from a man aged 40-49 years with HIV. This chain connects TRBV4-1 to TRBJ1-4; D is unresolved. Here the CDR3 reads CASSPVEEKLFF. In nucleotides, the CDR3 is TGCGCCAGCAGCCCCGTCGAGGAAAAACTGTTTTTT.